Listed below are T cell receptor beta chains from one sample, sequenced in a study of cytomegalovirus exposure and HLA in healthy donors. Generated by immunoSEQ multiplex PCR, the TCRdb table keeps only in-frame clones and is missing some. The data contain under 100,000 clones, about 74% of them seen just once; the ten biggest clones take up about 16%. What was sequenced was PBMCs. The receptors originated from a woman in her 50s in good health and CMV-seropositive. The CDR3 runs from the conserved cysteine through the conserved F or W. D genes are given only for firm matches. Size tells how often a clone was seen (once, few, many) or the class of an expanded clone, and some rows leave it out.

clone size	CDR3 length	V gene	J gene	D gene	CDR3 protein	CDR3 DNA
few	13	TRBV27	TRBJ2-1	-	CASRRSSYNEQFF	TGTGCCAGCCGTCGGAGCTCCTACAATGAGCAGTTCTTC
-	15	TRBV4-1	TRBJ2-1	TRBD1	CASSQGRQGFNEQFF	TGCGCCAGCAGCCAAGGGAGACAGGGTTTCAATGAGCAGTTCTTC
-	20	TRBV21-1	TRBJ2-7	-	CASKPRTSGTRTRSSYEQYF	TGTGCCAGCAAACCAAGAACTAGCGGGACAAGAACAAGGAGCTCCTACGAGCAGTACTTC
-	14	TRBV10-3	TRBJ2-7	TRBD2	CAIRSTSGRHEQYF	TGTGCCATCAGGTCGACTAGCGGGAGACACGAGCAGTACTTC
-	13	TRBV9	TRBJ2-3	-	CASSVAAGDTQYF	TGTGCCAGCAGCGTAGCCGCAGGTGATACGCAGTATTTT
-	15	TRBV25-1	TRBJ1-5	TRBD1	CASSGGKGDSRIQHF	TGTGCCAGCAGCGGGGGAAAGGGGGACAGTCGAATCCAGCATTTT
-	16	TRBV14	TRBJ2-5	-	CASSQGSVDGLETQYF	TGTGCCAGCAGCCAAGGGAGCGTAGATGGGTTGGAGACCCAGTACTTC
-	17	TRBV28	TRBJ1-3	TRBD1	CASSKLTGGAGGNTIYF	TGTGCCAGCAGCAAATTAACAGGGGGCGCGGGAGGAAACACCATATATTTT
-	15	TRBV27	TRBJ1-5	-	CASSSRRGINQPQHF	TGTGCCAGCAGTTCGCGCCGGGGAATCAATCAGCCCCAGCATTTT
-	13	TRBV5-1	TRBJ1-4	TRBD1	CASSLTGGEKLFF	TGCGCCAGCAGCTTGACAGGGGGCGAAAAACTGTTTTTT
-	17	TRBV7-6	TRBJ1-3	TRBD1	CASSSWTGITSGDTIYF	TGTGCCAGCAGCTCATGGACAGGGATTACCTCTGGAGACACCATATATTTT
-	15	TRBV5-4	TRBJ2-5	-	CASRGVAGSGETQYF	TGTGCCAGCCGTGGGGTTGCGGGGTCGGGAGAGACCCAGTACTTC
few	15	TRBV5-6	TRBJ2-7	TRBD2	CASSYPSGSSYEQYF	TGTGCCAGCAGTTACCCCAGCGGGAGCTCCTACGAGCAGTACTTC
large	15	TRBV6-5	TRBJ2-5	TRBD1	CATKRQGRIEETQYF	TGTGCCACCAAGCGACAGGGAAGGATAGAGGAGACCCAGTACTTC
-	14	TRBV30	TRBJ1-4	TRBD1	CAWSAGGAGEKLFF	TGTGCCTGGAGTGCAGGGGGCGCAGGTGAAAAACTGTTTTTT
-	13	TRBV15	TRBJ1-1	-	CATTKQGRTEAFF	TGTGCCACCACCAAACAGGGCCGCACTGAAGCTTTCTTT
few	12	TRBV28	TRBJ1-2	-	CASSQTNYGYTF	TGTGCCAGCTCCCAAACTAACTATGGCTACACCTTC
-	14	TRBV9	TRBJ2-2	-	CASSVGLANGELFF	TGTGCCAGCAGCGTAGGGCTAGCGAACGGGGAGCTGTTTTTT
few	16	TRBV2	TRBJ1-5	-	CASSEFGGNSNQPQHF	TGTGCCAGCAGTGAATTTGGGGGGAATAGCAATCAGCCCCAGCATTTT
-	14	TRBV6-5	TRBJ2-7	-	CASSKGVPSGEQYF	TGTGCCAGCAGTAAAGGGGTACCGTCTGGGGAGCAGTACTTC
-	13	TRBV29-1	TRBJ2-7	-	CSVETTEAYEQYF	TGCAGCGTGGAGACAACGGAGGCCTACGAGCAGTACTTC
-	17	TRBV9	TRBJ2-3	-	CASSVSPAGTLTDTQYF	TGTGCCAGCAGCGTAAGCCCAGCGGGTACGCTCACAGATACGCAGTATTTT
few	15	TRBV4-1	TRBJ1-2	TRBD1	CASSLDRGRGSGYTF	TGCGCCAGCAGCCTAGACAGGGGGCGCGGGTCCGGCTACACCTTC
-	15	TRBV4-3	TRBJ2-7	-	CASSRAQGLIYEQYF	TGCGCCAGCAGCCGTGCACAGGGACTAATCTACGAGCAGTACTTC
-	14	TRBV18	TRBJ2-7	-	CASSRTGLEHEQYF	TGTGCCAGCTCACGTACAGGGCTGGAACACGAGCAGTACTTC
-	15	TRBV7-3	TRBJ1-6	TRBD1	CASSLGQGNNSPLHF	TGTGCCAGCAGCCTGGGACAGGGTAACAATTCACCCCTCCACTTT
-	14	TRBV27	TRBJ2-7	-	CASSPLGEIYEQYF	TGTGCCAGCAGCCCACTTGGGGAGATCTACGAGCAGTACTTC
-	15	TRBV19	TRBJ2-7	-	CASSIDGAAGYEQYF	TGTGCCAGTAGTATAGATGGGGCAGCGGGTTACGAGCAGTACTTC
-	13	TRBV18	TRBJ1-5	-	CASSSDRNQPQHF	TGTGCCAGCTCTTCCGACAGAAATCAGCCCCAGCATTTT
-	14	TRBV28	TRBJ2-5	TRBD1	CASSRDRRGETQYF	TGTGCCAGCAGTCGGGACAGGCGAGGAGAGACCCAGTACTTC
-	15	TRBV10-1	TRBJ2-5	TRBD1	CASSVTGGIQETQYF	TGCGCCAGCAGTGTGACAGGGGGTATACAAGAGACCCAGTACTTC
-	13	TRBV13	TRBJ2-7	TRBD1	CASSWGQGYEQYF	TGTGCCAGCAGCTGGGGACAGGGCTACGAGCAGTACTTC
few	19	TRBV4-2	TRBJ2-4	TRBD2	CASSPTGLAGGSVQNIQYF	TGTGCCAGCAGCCCGACGGGACTAGCGGGAGGGTCAGTCCAAAACATTCAGTACTTC
few	12	TRBV29-1	TRBJ2-7	TRBD1	CSVGLQGGEQYF	TGCAGCGTGGGATTACAGGGGGGCGAGCAGTACTTC
-	18	TRBV25-1	TRBJ1-4	TRBD1	CASSEATGTGGAGEKLFF	TGTGCCAGCAGTGAAGCCACCGGGACAGGGGGCGCGGGTGAAAAACTGTTTTTT
-	13	TRBV5-1	TRBJ2-5	-	CASSSPRGETQYF	TGCGCCAGCAGCTCCCCCCGGGGAGAGACCCAGTACTTC
once	14	TRBV6-1	TRBJ1-4	-	CASSERGSNEKLFF	TGTGCCAGCAGTGAGAGGGGGTCTAATGAAAAACTGTTTTTT
-	12	TRBV12-5	TRBJ2-2	-	CASGLSFGELFF	TGTGCTAGCGGTCTTAGTTTCGGGGAGCTGTTTTTT
-	13	TRBV25-1	TRBJ1-4	-	CASSTVINEKLFF	TGTGCCAGCAGCACAGTTATTAATGAAAAACTGTTTTTT
-	12	TRBV30	TRBJ2-7	-	CAWSTGDYEQYF	TGTGCCTGGAGTACAGGCGACTACGAGCAGTACTTC
-	16	TRBV10-3	TRBJ2-3	TRBD2	CAISVLAGGNTDTQYF	TGTGCCATCAGTGTACTAGCGGGAGGGAACACAGATACGCAGTATTTT
-	13	TRBV5-6	TRBJ2-7	-	CASSFVQGYEQYF	TGTGCCAGCAGCTTCGTGCAGGGCTACGAGCAGTACTTC